One and the same sample provided the 22 T cell receptor beta chains below, sequenced in a study of T cells in Graves' hyperthyroidism and ophthalmopathy. RNA transcripts gave rise to amplified TCR beta CDR3 regions. RT-PCR in the first round (using the HTBI primer set) targeted the TCR CDR3. Each CDR3 protein is one row after TCRdb ran MiXCR on the multiplex PCR reads. The repertoire holds hundreds of thousands of distinct CDR3 sequences, with about 45% as singletons. Source material: peripheral blood or thyroid tissue (not recorded which). These TCRs come from an adult man with Graves' disease, either hyperthyroidism or ophthalmopathy (not recorded which).

This clonotype was recorded many times. V usage is TRBV7-9 and J usage is TRBJ2-5; the D gene is possibly TRBD2 (5 bases). There are 14 residues in the CDR3. The ends were cut back, 5 bases at V and 2 bases at J, with 12 bases in the middle. CDR1 is SEHNR, CDR2 FQNEAQ, per germline (reference sequence). The CDR3 loop reads CASSLTSPQETQYF. The CDR3 DNA reads as TGTGCCAGCAGCCTAACTAGTCCTCAAGAGACCCAGTACTTC.

The chain recombines TRBV7-9 with TRBJ2-2; tentative D call: TRBD2 (6 bases). The germline V gene encodes CDR1 SEHNR and CDR2 FQNEAQ (reference sequence). The CDR3 contains 13 residues. The V gene lost 5 bases and the J gene lost 7 bases, with 11 bases spanning the gap. The CDR3 protein is CASSPGDGGELFF. The CDR3, as DNA: TGTGCCAGCAGCCCGGGGGATGGCGGGGAGCTGTTTTTT.

This clonotype was observed at least ten times. This sequence joins TRBV10-3 and TRBJ1-5; D is unclear. Germline V gene data show CDR1 as ENHRY and CDR2 as SYGVKD. The CDR3 has 12 amino acids. V shed 10 bases and J shed 4 bases, with 11 bases lying between them. CDR3 sequence reads: CATRVENQPQHF. CDR3 sequence (DNA): TGTGCCACCCGTGTGGAGAATCAGCCCCAGCATTTT.

CDR3 bases: TGTGCCAGCAGTCGGGGACACTCGAACACTGAAGCTTTCTTT. As protein: CASSRGHSNTEAFF. This sequence joins TRBV12-3 or TRBV12-4 and TRBJ1-1; TRBD1 is a possible D gene (6 bases). V was cut by 5 bases and J by 1 base, with 11 bases left in between. The CDR3 length is 14 residues.

The chain uses TRBV24-1 and TRBJ2-3, with 16 bases identical to TRBD2. CDR3 size: 19 residues. Germline assignment: CDR1 KGHDR and CDR2 SFDVKD. Trimming removed 3 bases from V and 6 bases from J; junction bases left unmatched: 11. The CDR3 nucleotides are TGTGCCACCAGTGATCCGGAGCCAACGGGACTAGCGGGAGGGGATACGCAGTATTTT. This encodes CATSDPEPTGLAGGDTQYF.

This clonotype was detected only a few times. The rearrangement uses TRBV7-8 and TRBJ1-2; the match to TRBD1 covers 9 bases. Unmatched junction bases numbered 9, after V lost 5 bases and J lost 8 bases. Germline V gene sequence: CDR1 SGHVS, CDR2 FQNEAQ. This CDR3 has 14 amino acids. CDR3 region: CASSGRTGAGGYTF. CDR3 nucleotides: TGTGCCAGCAGCGGACGGACAGGGGCGGGCGGCTACACCTTC.

The gene calls are TRBV12-3 or TRBV12-4 and TRBJ1-6, with 8 bases matching TRBD1. Trimming at V came to 9 bases and at J to 7 bases, leaving 5 bases not matched to a gene. The CDR3 sequence is 13 residues long. The CDR3 bases are TGTGCCAGTATGACAGGGGCAAATTCACCCCTCCACTTT. This gives the protein CASMTGANSPLHF.

The chain carries TRBV29-1 and TRBJ1-2; 10 bases line up with TRBD1. V shed 6 bases and J 6 bases; nucleotides not matched to a gene: 13. The CDR3 totals 15 residues. The germline CDR1 and CDR2 sequences are SQVTM and ANQGSEA. The DNA of the CDR3 is TGCAGCGTACAGACAGGGGGGACAGGGGTTAATGGCTACACCTTC. It codes for CSVQTGGTGVNGYTF.

This clonotype was counted between two and nine times. This rearrangement joins TRBV10-3 to TRBJ1-6; TRBD1 aligns across 8 bases. V gave up 10 bases and J gave up 12 bases; unmatched junction bases: 14. The CDR3 contains 14 residues. CDR1 and CDR2 from the germline V gene are ENHRY and SYGVKD. The CDR3 protein is CATRDDRGQRPLHF. The CDR3 DNA reads TGTGCCACCAGGGACGACAGGGGACAAAGACCCCTCCACTTT.

For this clonotype: This may stem from a read error, because a much larger clone lies one nucleotide away. The rearrangement uses TRBV7-9 and TRBJ1-4, with D perhaps matching TRBD1 (5 bases). Germline assignment: CDR1 SEHNR and CDR2 FQNEAQ (reference sequence). CDR3 length: 15 residues. Trimming stripped 7 bases from V and 2 bases from J, with 14 bases between. In DNA form, the CDR3 reads TGTGCCAGCAACCGACGGGGCTCGACTAATGAAAAACTGTTTTTT. It encodes CASNRRGSTNEKLFF.

This clonotype was seen more than once but under ten times. The J gene is TRBJ1-4, the V gene TRBV20-1; TRBD1 matches 8 bases. Germline lookup yields CDR1 DFQATT and CDR2 SNEGSKA (reference sequence). V shed 5 bases, J shed 6 bases, and the junction held 5 bases outside the gene matches. The CDR3 spans 13 residues. CDR3 nucleotides: TGCAGTGCTCGGCAGGACAGGGATGAAAAACTGTTTTTT. This sequence encodes CSARQDRDEKLFF.

The table lists this clonotype with many counts. CDR3 residues: CASSDHRVSQPQHF. CDR3 coding DNA: TGTGCCAGCAGTGACCACAGGGTGAGTCAGCCCCAGCATTTT. The chain couples TRBV6-5 to TRBJ1-5, with a tentative D call TRBD1 (6 bases). Between the trimmed V and J ends, which lost 5 bases and 6 bases, there was a span of 14 bases. Germline V gene lookup returns CDR1 MNHEY and CDR2 SVGAGI. This CDR3 spans 14 amino acids.

This clonotype was seen ten or more times. The chain combines TRBV20-1 with TRBJ2-5, with TRBD2 matching 7 bases. Germline V gene sequence: CDR1 DFQATT, CDR2 SNEGSKA (reference sequence). The CDR3 consists of 15 residues. V dropped 4 bases and J dropped 2; count of bases not matched to a gene: 10. The DNA for the CDR3 is TGCAGTGCTACCCGTTCCTCTAGCGGACAAGAGACCCAGTACTTC. Its translation is CSATRSSSGQETQYF.

The rearrangement links TRBV9 to TRBJ1-1, with D maybe TRBD1 (6 bases). Looked up from germline, CDR1 is SGDLS and CDR2 is YYNGEE. The CDR3 consists of 14 residues. Trimming took off 4 bases at V and 4 bases at J, with 14 bases between the two ends. This CDR3 reads CASSQDSRGTEAFF. The CDR3 coding sequence is TGTGCCAGCAGCCAAGACTCCAGGGGCACTGAAGCTTTCTTT.

V gene TRBV28 combines with J gene TRBJ2-5, with 7 bases fitting TRBD2. Germline-derived CDR1 and CDR2 are MDHEN and SYDVKM. The CDR3 is 14 residues long. The trim removed 3 bases at V and 5 bases at J, leaving 6 bases unmatched. Written as DNA, the CDR3 is TGTGCCAGCAGTTTGACGGCGGGAGAGGAGACCCAGTACTTC. Its translation is CASSLTAGEETQYF. The variable domain in full, completed from reference TRBV28 and TRBJ2-5, reads DVKVTQSSRYLVKRTGEKVFLECVQDMDHENMFWYRQDPGLGLRLIYFSYDVKMKEKGDIPEGYSVSREKKERFSLILESASTNQTSMYLCASSLTAGEETQYFGPGTRLLVL.

Remarks on this clonotype: The junction departs from the called germline gene at one end, perhaps through a read error. J is TRBJ1-5 and V is TRBV15; no clear D. CDR3 size: 15 residues. Germline lookup yields CDR1 LNHNV and CDR2 YYDKDF (reference sequence). This CDR3 is CAASSDLTTNQPQHF. The CDR3 DNA reads TGTGCCGCCAGCAGTGATTTGACGACCAATCAGCCCCAGCATTTT.

V gene TRBV19 combines with J gene TRBJ1-2, with D hard to call. CDR3 size: 11 residues. Per the germline V gene, CDR1 is LNHDA and CDR2 is SQIVND (reference sequence). The germline V and J ends were trimmed by 5 bases and 6 bases, with 7 bases remaining between them. CDR3 sequence (DNA): TGTGCCAGTAGTGGCGCGGATGGCTACACCTTC. It specifies CASSGADGYTF.

This clonotype was seen a handful of times. V gene TRBV14 combines with J gene TRBJ1-4; D unresolved. The CDR3 sequence is 17 residues long. The V gene's germline CDR1 is SGHDN and CDR2 FVKESK. The ends were cut back, 0 bases at V and 0 bases at J, with 11 bases in the middle. The CDR3 nucleotides are TGTGCCAGCAGCCAAGATCCCCCGGGATCAACTAATGAAAAACTGTTTTTT. It encodes CASSQDPPGSTNEKLFF.

Note on this clonotype: A much larger clone lies a single base off, so this may be a read error. This rearrangement joins TRBV24-1 to TRBJ2-5; D assignment may be TRBD1 or TRBD2 (6 bases each). Germline assignment: CDR1 KGHDR and CDR2 SFDVKD. CDR3 length equals 15 residues. Trimming cost V 4 bases and J 8 bases, with 19 bases left between them. The CDR3 protein is CATSEGGSNRDTQYF. CDR3 in DNA: TGTGCCACCAGTGAGGGGGGCAGCAATCGAGACACCCAGTACTTC.

This clonotype was found many times. The chain carries TRBV7-8 and TRBJ1-2, with D unresolved. The ends were cut back, 4 bases at V and 5 bases at J, with 11 bases in the middle. In germline, CDR1 is SGHVS, CDR2 FQNEAQ. This CDR3 has 13 amino acids. This CDR3 reads CASSSSLGYGYTF. The CDR3 nucleotides read TGTGCCAGCAGCTCTAGTCTAGGGTATGGCTACACCTTC. Variable domain in full (rest from reference TRBV7-8 and TRBJ1-2): GAGVSQSPRYKVAKRGQDVALRCDPISGHVSLFWYQQALGQGPEFLTYFQNEAQLDKSGLPSDRFFAERPEGSVSTLKIQRTQQEDSAVYLCASSSSLGYGYTFGSGTRLTVV.

The sample holds many counts of this clonotype. V and J are TRBV15 and TRBJ2-7; D gene ambiguous. This CDR3 region has 14 residues. The V end lost 3 bases, the J end lost 6 bases, and 15 bases lay between the germline ends. CDR1 is LNHNV and CDR2 is YYDKDF in the germline V gene (reference sequence). This CDR3 is CATSRAGNLAEQYF. The CDR3 nucleotides are TGTGCCACCAGCAGGGCCGGCAATCTGGCCGAGCAGTACTTC. The full variable domain, in which reference TRBV15 and TRBJ2-7 provide the parts outside the CDR3, is DAMVIQNPRYQVTQFGKPVTLSCSQTLNHNVMYWYQQKSSQAPKLLFHYYDKDFNNEADTPDNFQSRRPNTSFCFLDIRSPGLGDTAMYLCATSRAGNLAEQYFGPGTRLTVT.

This clonotype was seen just once. The rearrangement uses TRBV19 and TRBJ2-7; perhaps TRBD2 as D (6 bases). V lost 1 base and J lost 4, with 17 bases in between. The CDR3 consists of 16 residues. Germline lookup yields CDR1 LNHDA and CDR2 SQIVND (reference sequence). CDR3 in DNA: TGTGCCAGTAGTATAGTAGGAACGGGAGCCAGATACGAGCAGTACTTC. Translating it yields CASSIVGTGARYEQYF.